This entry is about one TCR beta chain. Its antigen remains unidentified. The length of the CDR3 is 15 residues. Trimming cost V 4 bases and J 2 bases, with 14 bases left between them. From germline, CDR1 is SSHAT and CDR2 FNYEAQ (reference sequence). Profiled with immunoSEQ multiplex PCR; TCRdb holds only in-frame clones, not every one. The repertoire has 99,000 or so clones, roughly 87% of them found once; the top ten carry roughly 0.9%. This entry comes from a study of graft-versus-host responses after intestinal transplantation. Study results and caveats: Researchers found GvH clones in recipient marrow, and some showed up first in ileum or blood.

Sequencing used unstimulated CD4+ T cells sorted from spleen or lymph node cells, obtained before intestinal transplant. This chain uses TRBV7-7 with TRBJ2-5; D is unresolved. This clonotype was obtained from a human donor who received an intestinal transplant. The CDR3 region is CASSSGTTSQETQYF. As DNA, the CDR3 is TGTGCCAGCAGCTCCGGAACCACCTCTCAAGAGACCCAGTACTTC.